Each of the 10 T cell receptor beta chains below was sequenced from the same sample in a study of beta chain features in type 1 diabetes. The isolated RNA, all of it, was reverse transcribed, so expressed TCRB transcripts were what got sequenced. Repertoires were generated with immunoSEQ multiplex PCR, while TCRdb's copy carries only in-frame clones and drops some. The table lists 850,000 to 900,000 clones, about 17% of them singletons. Sequencing was performed on naive CD4+ T cells from blood. Receptors were obtained from a woman aged 18-29 years in good health.

This clone was found a few times. The chain recombines TRBV5-1 with TRBJ1-2; D gene unclear. CDR3 length equals 14 residues. Trimming pared 0 bases from V and 3 bases from J, leaving 9 bases between. Germline V lookup: CDR1 SGHRS, CDR2 YFSETQ. The CDR3 spells CASSLVTGDYGYTF. The CDR3, as DNA: TGCGCCAGCAGCTTGGTTACGGGCGACTATGGCTACACCTTC.

The J gene is TRBJ2-2, the V gene TRBV2; D unclear. Germline V gene data show CDR1 as SNHLY and CDR2 as FYNNEI. The CDR3 runs to 14 residues. V dropped 6 bases and J dropped 6 bases, with 14 bases sitting between them. The CDR3 DNA reads as TGTGCCAGCAGAACGATGAGTGGAGCCGGGGAGCTGTTTTTT. As protein: CASRTMSGAGELFF.

The chain joins TRBV5-1 to TRBJ2-7; tentative D call: TRBD2 (7 bases). V gave up 3 bases and J gave up 7 bases, with 14 bases separating them. This CDR3 has 13 amino acids. Germline values: CDR1 SGHRS, CDR2 YFSETQ. CDR3 residues: CASSYDRRGEQYF. For the CDR3, the DNA is TGCGCCAGCAGCTACGACAGGCGGGGGGAGCAGTACTTC. The full variable domain, its missing parts supplied by reference TRBV5-1 and TRBJ2-7, is KAGVTQTPRYLIKTRGQQVTLSCSPISGHRSVSWYQQTPGQGLQFLFEYFSETQRNKGNFPGRFSGRQFSNSRSEMNVSTLELGDSALYLCASSYDRRGEQYFGPGTRLTVT.

The table lists this clone with a few counts. The chain recombines TRBV29-1 with TRBJ2-7; 10 positions match TRBD1. V shed 4 bases and J 6 bases; nucleotides not matched to a gene: 6. Germline CDR1 reads SQVTM; CDR2 reads ANQGSEA. The CDR3 length is 13 residues. CDR3 nucleotides: TGCAGCGTTGGAATCGGGACAGGGGTCGAGCAGTACTTC. Amino acid sequence: CSVGIGTGVEQYF.

The rearrangement uses TRBV15 and TRBJ2-6; tentative D call: TRBD1 (6 bases). The V gene lost 5 bases and the J gene lost 4 bases, with 12 bases spanning the gap. There are 15 residues in the CDR3. The germline CDR1 and CDR2 sequences are LNHNV and YYDKDF (reference sequence). The CDR3 bases are TGTGCCACCAGCCTAGGGGGACCGGGGGCCAACGTCCTGACTTTC. Its translation is CATSLGGPGANVLTF. Drawing the rest from reference TRBV15 and TRBJ2-6, the complete variable domain is DAMVIQNPRYQVTQFGKPVTLSCSQTLNHNVMYWYQQKSSQAPKLLFHYYDKDFNNEADTPDNFQSRRPNTSFCFLDIRSPGLGDTAMYLCATSLGGPGANVLTFGAGSRLTVL.

This clone was observed a few times. The V gene is TRBV7-2, the J gene TRBJ1-2; 7 bases map to TRBD1. The CDR3 contains 15 residues. V lost 2 bases to trimming and J lost 5 bases; unmatched junction nucleotides: 8. The germline V gene has CDR1 SGHTA and CDR2 FQGNSA. CDR3 residues: CASSLIRGPIYGYTF. The CDR3 DNA follows: TGTGCCAGCAGCTTAATTAGGGGGCCTATTTATGGCTACACCTTC. Complete variable domain (other parts from reference TRBV7-2 and TRBJ1-2): GAGVSQSPSNKVTEKGKDVELRCDPISGHTALYWYRQSLGQGLEFLIYFQGNSAPDKSGLPSDRFSAERTGGSVSTLTIQRTQQEDSAVYLCASSLIRGPIYGYTFGSGTRLTVV.

The rearrangement links TRBV5-4 to TRBJ2-1; TRBD2 might be the D (6 bases). V was pared by 3 bases and J by 4 bases, with 14 bases between. CDR1 SGHNT and CDR2 YYREEE come from the germline V gene (reference sequence). The CDR3 extends over 15 amino acids. CDR3 residues: CASSSHGSEYNEQFF. The CDR3 DNA reads TGTGCCAGCAGCTCCCACGGGAGTGAGTACAATGAGCAGTTCTTC.

This chain uses TRBV7-3 with TRBJ2-5; D is unresolved. The DNA end is a closer match to TRBJ2-7, so the J assignment may be wrong. The CDR3 loop spans 15 amino acids. Germline CDR1 is SGHTA and CDR2 is FQGTGA. CDR3 coding DNA: TGTGCCAGCAGCTTAACACAAAGTCCGTCCTACGAGCAGTACTTC. It translates to CASSLTQSPSYEQYF.

The chain couples TRBV28 to TRBJ2-3; a possible D gene is TRBD2 (6 bases). Trimming left V 3 bases short and J 5 bases short, with 21 bases between. The CDR3 is 17 residues long. Germline CDR1 reads MDHEN; CDR2 reads SYDVKM. In DNA form, the CDR3 reads TGTGCCAGCAGTTTCAAGGTGGGGCTGAGGAGGGGAGATACGCAGTATTTT. Encoded protein: CASSFKVGLRRGDTQYF.

This clone has a handful of counts. The gene calls are TRBV7-2 and TRBJ1-1; TRBD1 matches 7 bases. V dropped 4 bases and J dropped 5; count of bases not matched to a gene: 13. Germline CDR1 is SGHTA and CDR2 is FQGNSA. This CDR3 spans 16 amino acids. CDR3 sequence: CASSSPLRGKGTEAFF. The CDR3 region has the DNA TGTGCCAGCAGCTCTCCTCTCAGGGGGAAGGGGACTGAAGCTTTCTTT.